This is a list of T cell receptor beta chains from one sample in a study of T cell responses to AZD1222 COVID-19 vaccine. The data were produced by immunoSEQ multiplex PCR, yet TCRdb's version contains in-frame clones alone and is incomplete. The sample comprises 150,000 to 160,000 clones, about 87% of which are singletons, and approximately 9% rests with the top ten. The source material was peripheral blood, sampled 28 days after the second AZD1222 dose. The source is an adult who received the AZD1222 COVID-19 vaccine. Each CDR3 is given with its conserved first and last residue.

j_call v_call cdr3_aa
TRBJ1-5 TRBV5-1 CASSLSGTSNQPQHF
TRBJ2-3 TRBV7-3 CASSPNRVHPSTDTQYF
TRBJ2-7 TRBV28 CASSLPTSGTESSYEQYF
TRBJ1-1 TRBV27 CASSLWNPGGSTEAFF
TRBJ2-7 TRBV2 CASNSEYEQYF
TRBJ1-3 TRBV2 CASSVDRGNTIYF
TRBJ2-1 TRBV15 CATSRGEREGRNEQFF
TRBJ1-2 TRBV2 CATGQGLPYGYTF
TRBJ1-1 TRBV28 CASSFSWDDLSSQAFF
TRBJ2-1 TRBV5-4 CASSSKTPGLKNEQFF
TRBJ1-5 TRBV14 CASSPPVAPLSPVFSNQPQHF
TRBJ2-7 TRBV5-4 CASSLPGQYGLQYF
TRBJ2-6 TRBV3-1/TRBV3-2 CASSRRRVAGANVLTF
TRBJ2-1 TRBV7-9 CASSLDGSEQFF
TRBJ2-7 TRBV7-2 CASSLLATSGRYEQYF
TRBJ2-7 TRBV7-2 CASSRDPIFYEQYF
TRBJ1-5 TRBV7-6 CASSLTGNSNQPQHF
TRBJ2-3 TRBV7-2 CASSLDSSVTQYF
TRBJ2-3 TRBV7-2 CASSFSAADTQYF
TRBJ2-5 TRBV29-1 CSVEGTRQETQYF
TRBJ1-5 TRBV19 CASSLDSSNQPQHF
TRBJ2-5 TRBV27 CASGLGPWETQYF
TRBJ2-2 TRBV4-3 CASSQRRAVGTGELFF
TRBJ2-5 TRBV20-1 CSVTGGETQYF
TRBJ1-2 TRBV19 CASSVGIRANYGYTF
TRBJ2-4 TRBV11-1 CASSLGEGPKNIQYF
TRBJ1-6 TRBV28 CATQPGLGSYNSPLHF
TRBJ2-7 TRBV6-2/TRBV6-3 CASSPRAGVHEQYF
TRBJ1-3 TRBV2 CASRDTRSGNTIYF
TRBJ2-3 TRBV5-4 CASSLNPYRDTQYF
TRBJ2-7 TRBV5-4 CASSLTSGINEQYF
TRBJ2-5 TRBV10-1 CASSEQREAARETQYF
TRBJ2-7 TRBV19 CASRSTSGSYEQYF
TRBJ2-1 TRBV5-1 CASSLAPGTSGSNEQFF
TRBJ2-3 TRBV18 CASSPSSDTQYF
TRBJ2-1 TRBV19 CASSGMGGWNEQFF
TRBJ2-1 TRBV6-2/TRBV6-3 CASSGTSSYNEQFF
TRBJ2-5 TRBV5-4 CASSWDLNGETQYF
TRBJ2-1 TRBV19 CASSIVAGEAGEQFF
TRBJ2-5 TRBV18 CASSSLQETQYF
TRBJ2-1 TRBV7-2 CASSSSGRVYNEQFF
TRBJ1-2 TRBV7-2 CASTTSGARHGYTF
TRBJ2-1 TRBV5-1 CASSHVTGGLSYNEQFF
TRBJ1-2 TRBV29-1 CSVESQGVFYGYTF
TRBJ1-1 TRBV19 CASSIERMGGTEAFF
TRBJ2-1 TRBV3-1/TRBV3-2 CASSQGLVAGHNEQFF
TRBJ2-7 TRBV5-6 CASSPLTSGTSYEQYF
TRBJ1-4 TRBV9 CASSVGGGWQNEKLFF
TRBJ2-1 TRBV6-5 CASLGGGGENEQFF
TRBJ1-6 TRBV28 CASRENSPLHF